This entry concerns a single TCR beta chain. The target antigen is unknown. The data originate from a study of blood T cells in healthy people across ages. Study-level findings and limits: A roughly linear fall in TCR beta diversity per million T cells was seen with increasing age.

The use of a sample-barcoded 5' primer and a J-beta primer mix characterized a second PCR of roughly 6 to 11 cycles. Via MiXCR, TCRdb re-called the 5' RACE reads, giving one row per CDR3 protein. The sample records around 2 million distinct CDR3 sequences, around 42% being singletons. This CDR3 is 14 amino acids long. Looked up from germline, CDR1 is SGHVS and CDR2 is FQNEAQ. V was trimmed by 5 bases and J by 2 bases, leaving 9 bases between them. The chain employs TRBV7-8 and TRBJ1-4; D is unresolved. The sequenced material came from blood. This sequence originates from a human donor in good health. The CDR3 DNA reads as TGTGCCAGCAGCCCGCGCGATACTAATGAAAAACTGTTTTTT. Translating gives CASSPRDTNEKLFF.